The sequence of this T cell receptor (beta chain) was determined in a study of response to subunit inactivated influenza vaccine. V lost 2 bases to trimming and J lost 7 bases, with 5 bases between them. Germline lookup yields CDR1 SQVTM and CDR2 ANQGSEA. The length of the CDR3 is 11 residues. Each CDR3 protein gets one entry after TCRdb re-called the RT-PCR reads with MiXCR. The sample lists about 500,000 distinct CDR3 sequences, approximately 17% seen once, with 3% in the top ten. Broader study findings: It was suggested by the authors that few new T cells are recruited by each seasonal influenza vaccination.

This clonotype has ten or more counts. What it recognizes is unknown. This material consisted of CD4+ T cells sorted from PBMCs, taken roughly 24 months after vaccination. This receptor was identified in a man between 50 and 69 years old who received an inactivated influenza vaccine. V is TRBV29-1 and J is TRBJ1-4; D not certain. CDR3: CSVERGEKLFF. The CDR3 DNA sequence: TGCAGCGTTGAACGGGGTGAAAAACTGTTTTTT.